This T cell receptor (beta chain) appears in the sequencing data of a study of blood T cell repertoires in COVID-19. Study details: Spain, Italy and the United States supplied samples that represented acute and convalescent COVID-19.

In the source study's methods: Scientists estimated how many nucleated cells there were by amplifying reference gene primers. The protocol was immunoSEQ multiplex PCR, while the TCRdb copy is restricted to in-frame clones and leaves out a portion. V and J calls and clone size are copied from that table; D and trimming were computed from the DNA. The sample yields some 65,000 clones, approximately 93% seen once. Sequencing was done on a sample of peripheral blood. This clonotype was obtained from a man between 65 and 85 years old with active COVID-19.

In DNA form, the CDR3 reads TGTGCCAGCACCCCGACTGGCACAGATACGCAGTATTTT. It encodes CASTPTGTDTQYF. This rearrangement joins TRBV6-6 to TRBJ2-3; D is unclear. Trimming stripped 7 bases from V and 1 base from J, with 9 bases between. The CDR3 consists of 13 residues. The germline V gene has CDR1 MNHNY and CDR2 SVGAGI (reference sequence).